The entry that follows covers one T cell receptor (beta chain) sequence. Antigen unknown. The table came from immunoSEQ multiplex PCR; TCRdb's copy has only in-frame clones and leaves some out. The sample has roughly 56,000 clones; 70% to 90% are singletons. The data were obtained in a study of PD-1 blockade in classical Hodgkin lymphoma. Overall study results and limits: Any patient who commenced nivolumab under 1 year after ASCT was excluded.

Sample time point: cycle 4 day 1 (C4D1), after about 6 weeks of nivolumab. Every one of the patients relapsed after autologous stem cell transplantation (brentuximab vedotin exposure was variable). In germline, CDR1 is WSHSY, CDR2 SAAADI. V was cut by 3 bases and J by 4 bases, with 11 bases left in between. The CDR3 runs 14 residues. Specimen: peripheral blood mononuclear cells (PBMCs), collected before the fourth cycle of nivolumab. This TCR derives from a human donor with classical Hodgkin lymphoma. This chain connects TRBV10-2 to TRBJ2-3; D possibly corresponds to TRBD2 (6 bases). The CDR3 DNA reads TGCGCCAGCAGTGACGAGACTAGGTCAGATACGCAGTATTTT. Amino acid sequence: CASSDETRSDTQYF.